Included here is one T cell receptor (beta chain) sequence, with context. The antigen is unknown. The sample comes from a study of shared clonotypes between healthy human individuals. Looked up from germline, CDR1 is GTSNPN and CDR2 is SVGIG (reference sequence). J lost 0 bases, V lost 0 bases, and 17 bases had no gene match. CDR3 length: 20 amino acids. The study, taken as a whole, reports: What rarefaction showed was incomplete sorted-subset sequencing despite large depth. Non-shared clonotypes were found to have lower generation probabilities than the clonotypes that were shared by all four of the sorted-subset donors. The study sampled only blood, and tissue repertoires likely differ. Sequencing depth was expected to affect clonotype sharing among donors.

Here immunoSEQ multiplex PCR was the method, and the copy in TCRdb shows in-frame clones only, minus some. The profile shows over 1.5 million clones, about 98% of them singletons. The rearrangement uses TRBV30 and TRBJ2-7, with 10 bases aligning to TRBD2. Material: naive CD4+ T cells sorted from blood. Subset defined: CD45RA+ positively selected. The source is a young man in good health. CDR3 nucleotides: TGTGCCTGGAGTGTACGAGGGGTGGGACTAGCGAGACCGAGCTCCTACGAGCAGTACTTC. It encodes CAWSVRGVGLARPSSYEQYF.